This TCR beta chain was identified during a study of post-analysis software for immune sequencing data. Each TCR beta cDNA library carried unique molecular identifiers. Each sample of roughly 0.95 to 10 million input T cells yielded 500,000 or so cDNA molecules, so each molecule approximated one T cell. TCRdb reprocessed the PCR reads via MiXCR and lists one record per CDR3 protein. The data contain approximately 660,000 distinct CDR3 sequences, 59% of them singletons. This clonotype was detected a few times. Its antigen is unidentified. Findings and caveats of the study: Batch-mates among the samples co-clustered strongly by F measure.

Specimen: blood. The clonotype was recovered from a girl aged 2-10 years with multiple sclerosis.

Written as DNA, the CDR3 is TGTGCCAGCAGTTATACCCCTTCTCCTCCGTTGAACAATGAGCAGTTCTTC. Its translation is CASSYTPSPPLNNEQFF. The J gene is TRBJ2-1, the V gene TRBV6-5; D uncertain. Trimming cost V 3 bases and J 5 bases, with 20 bases left between them. The CDR3 consists of 17 residues. Germline-derived CDR1 and CDR2 are MNHEY and SVGAGI.